One sample yielded the 22 T cell receptor beta chains listed below, sequenced in a study of identical twins. TCRdb passed the 5' RACE reads through MiXCR, listing each CDR3 protein once. The sample has fewer than 250,000 distinct CDR3 sequences, more than 15% seen once; the top ten hold 40% to 45%. Another study also made use of these data, one on T cells expressing NK-cell markers.

Sequencing used CD8+ T cells sorted from blood. The receptor set was obtained from a woman younger than 30 in good health.

The rearrangement joins TRBV6-1 to TRBJ2-4; D may be TRBD2 (6 bases). The CDR3 runs 16 residues. V was shortened by 6 bases and J by 0 bases, with 15 bases between the two germline ends. CDR1 is MNHNS and CDR2 is SASEGT in the germline V gene. The CDR3 DNA is TGTGCCAGCAGCGCTCGGGAGAAGGTAGCCAAAAACATTCAGTACTTC. It translates to CASSAREKVAKNIQYF.

CDR3 in DNA: TGTGCCAGCACCGCGGACTGGAACACTGAAGCTTTCTTT. Protein sequence: CASTADWNTEAFF. The chain links TRBV6-1 to TRBJ1-1, with D uncertain. CDR3 length equals 13 residues. V was pared by 7 bases and J by 1 base, with 10 bases between. The germline gives CDR1 MNHNS, CDR2 SASEGT.

This clonotype was counted only a few times. V is TRBV20-1 and J is TRBJ2-7, with 10 bases aligning to TRBD2. V trimming: 1 base; J trimming: 4 bases; junction bases outside the gene matches: 7. This CDR3 is built from 15 residues. CDR1 and CDR2 from the germline V gene are DFQATT and SNEGSKA (reference sequence). CDR3 region: CSARGAGGALYEQYF. The CDR3 region has the DNA TGCAGTGCTAGAGGAGCGGGGGGGGCCTTGTACGAGCAGTACTTC.

This clonotype has just a few counts. The J gene is TRBJ2-1, the V gene TRBV29-1; D assignment may be TRBD1 or TRBD2 (6 bases each). CDR1 SQVTM and CDR2 ANQGSEA come from the germline V gene. This CDR3 comprises 11 residues. Trimming cost V 4 bases and J 9 bases, with 10 bases left between them. CDR3 nucleotide sequence: TGCAGCGTTGTCGGGGGCATTGAGCAGTTCTTC. It encodes CSVVGGIEQFF.

The chain employs TRBV7-7 and TRBJ2-1; 8 nucleotides align to TRBD2. CDR1 SSHAT and CDR2 FNYEAQ come from the germline V gene (reference sequence). CDR3 length: 17 amino acids. The V segment lost 4 bases and the J segment 6 bases; nucleotides outside the gene matches: 14. The CDR3 sequence is CASSSEPGGPPSNEQFF. CDR3 sequence (DNA): TGTGCCAGCAGCTCGGAGCCGGGAGGGCCGCCCTCCAATGAGCAGTTCTTC.

The J gene is TRBJ1-1, the V gene TRBV11-2; a possible D gene is TRBD1 (6 bases). Trimming shortened V by 4 bases and J by 3 bases, and 15 bases separated the two germline ends. Germline CDR1 reads SGHAT; CDR2 reads FQNNGV. The CDR3 loop spans 15 amino acids. The CDR3 spells CASSSLTGSYTEAFF. The DNA of the CDR3 is TGTGCCAGCAGCTCACTGACAGGATCGTACACTGAAGCTTTCTTT.

This clonotype appeared many times. V and J are TRBV7-2 and TRBJ2-7; 7 positions agree with TRBD2. The V segment lost 1 base and the J segment 2 bases; nucleotides outside the gene matches: 8. The germline gives CDR1 SGHTA, CDR2 FQGNSA. The CDR3 contains 16 residues. This CDR3 reads CASSLEIGGGTYEQYF. The CDR3 region has the DNA TGTGCCAGCAGCTTAGAGATCGGCGGGGGAACCTACGAGCAGTACTTC.

The rearrangement uses TRBV6-5 and TRBJ2-2; D not certain. This CDR3 spans 15 amino acids. Germline CDR1 and CDR2: MNHEY and SVGAGI. With 5 bases removed from V and 2 bases from J, the gap between germline ends came to 12 bases. The chain's CDR3 is CASSHPCLNTGELFF. The CDR3 DNA reads TGTGCCAGCAGTCACCCCTGCCTCAACACCGGGGAGCTGTTTTTT.

CDR3 bases: TGTGCCAGCAGTTTTTCCAGGGACAGAGTGTATTCCTACGAGCAGTACTTC. Residues: CASSFSRDRVYSYEQYF. The gene calls are TRBV6-5 and TRBJ2-7; TRBD1 matches at 7 bases. The V and J ends lost 4 bases and 1 base, in that order; junction bases with no gene match: 13. The CDR3 is 17 amino acids. Germline CDR1 and CDR2: MNHEY and SVGAGI.

V usage is TRBV7-9 and J usage is TRBJ2-3; 7 bases fit TRBD1. The CDR3 sequence is 14 residues long. Germline loops: CDR1 SEHNR, CDR2 FQNEAQ (reference sequence). The junction had 7 bases not matched to a gene; V was cut back by 6 bases and J by 4 bases. DNA for the CDR3: TGTGCCAGCAGATCTACAGGGGTTCCAGATACGCAGTATTTT. Translation: CASRSTGVPDTQYF.

This clonotype turned up a few times. The rearrangement joins TRBV7-2 to TRBJ2-1, with a possible D match to TRBD2 (6 bases). Germline CDR1 SGHTA, CDR2 FQGNSA. The CDR3 extends over 16 amino acids. Trimming cost V 5 bases and J 5 bases, with 19 bases left between them. The CDR3 is CASSTRIAAPHNEQFF. In nucleotides, the CDR3 is TGTGCCAGCAGCACCCGAATAGCGGCCCCCCACAATGAGCAGTTCTTC.

This clonotype was seen a handful of times. The V gene is TRBV29-1, the J gene TRBJ2-1; the match to TRBD2 covers 13 bases. The CDR3 contains 14 residues. V shed 5 bases, J shed 12 bases, and the junction held 10 bases outside the gene matches. Germline CDR1 SQVTM, CDR2 ANQGSEA. The DNA of the CDR3 is TGCAGCGTTTTCTCTGGGACTAGCGGGGACCCGCAGTTCTTC. This encodes CSVFSGTSGDPQFF.

This clonotype was found a few times. This sequence joins TRBV4-3 and TRBJ2-3; D is unresolved. The V end lost 0 bases, the J end lost 2 bases, and 9 bases lay between the germline ends. CDR3 length: 15 amino acids. The germline V gene has CDR1 LGHNA and CDR2 YSLEER. Written as DNA, the CDR3 is TGCGCCAGCAGCCAAGACCCAAAGCCCACAGATACGCAGTATTTT. This codes for CASSQDPKPTDTQYF.

The chain employs TRBV7-2 and TRBJ2-5, with D possibly matching TRBD2 (6 bases). Trimming took 8 bases from V and 4 from J, leaving 26 bases between them. The CDR3 extends over 17 amino acids. Germline loops: CDR1 SGHTA, CDR2 FQGNSA. This CDR3 reads CASEPGLLSPGRETQYF. The CDR3 DNA reads as TGTGCCAGCGAGCCGGGACTTCTGTCCCCGGGGAGAGAGACCCAGTACTTC.

The chain is built from TRBV3-1 and TRBJ2-5; D may match TRBD1 or TRBD2 (5 bases each). From germline, CDR1 is LGHDT and CDR2 YNNKEL (reference sequence). The CDR3 loop spans 14 amino acids. Trimming took off 1 base at V and 1 base at J, with 7 bases between the two ends. The CDR3 reads CASSQGDGQETQYF. CDR3 sequence (DNA): TGTGCCAGCAGCCAAGGGGACGGCCAAGAGACCCAGTACTTC.

V usage is TRBV11-2 and J usage is TRBJ2-7, with TRBD1 matching over 8 bases. Germline CDR1 SGHAT, CDR2 FQNNGV. The V segment lost 0 bases and the J segment 3 bases; nucleotides outside the gene matches: 16. The CDR3 sequence is 19 residues long. In DNA, the CDR3 is TGTGCCAGCAGCTTAGATTTTTTTATTCCCCGGGACAGGAGCTACGAGCAGTACTTC. This sequence encodes CASSLDFFIPRDRSYEQYF.

V usage is TRBV4-1 and J usage is TRBJ2-1; D is ambiguous. This CDR3 comprises 12 residues. Per the germline V gene, CDR1 is MGHRA and CDR2 is YSYEKL. V lost 0 bases and J 13 bases, leaving 10 bases between the germline ends. For the CDR3, the DNA is TGCGCCAGCAGCCAAGATGGGCAATACCAGTTCTTC. Amino acid sequence: CASSQDGQYQFF.

This clonotype came up a few times. CDR3 DNA: TGTGCCAGCAGCTTAGAGGCCGAGTACGAGCAGTACTTC. Its translation: CASSLEAEYEQYF. This chain links TRBV7-9 with TRBJ2-7; D call uncertain. This CDR3 spans 13 amino acids. V was trimmed by 1 base and J by 4 bases, leaving 8 bases between them. Germline CDR1 reads SEHNR; CDR2 reads FQNEAQ (reference sequence).

This chain links TRBV12-3 or TRBV12-4 with TRBJ1-1; D unresolved. V dropped 6 bases and J dropped 5 bases, with 10 bases sitting between them. CDR3 length: 12 amino acids. CDR3 region: CASSQIGTEAFF. The CDR3 bases are TGTGCCAGCAGCCAGATAGGGACTGAAGCTTTCTTT.

The rearrangement uses TRBV24-1 and TRBJ1-5; D remains unclear. Deletions cut 3 bases from V and 7 bases from J, with 9 bases between. CDR3 length equals 13 residues. The germline CDR1 and CDR2 sequences are KGHDR and SFDVKD. CDR3: CATSDGVGQPQHF. CDR3 sequence (DNA): TGTGCCACCAGTGATGGGGTAGGCCAGCCCCAGCATTTT.

This clonotype has a handful of counts. The chain employs TRBV9 and TRBJ2-6; the D is unclear. The CDR3 is 15 residues long. V was shortened by 2 bases and J by 0 bases, with 6 bases between the two germline ends. Per the germline V gene, CDR1 is SGDLS and CDR2 is YYNGEE. The CDR3, as DNA: TGTGCCAGCAGCGTTCGGACCTCTGGGGCCAACGTCCTGACTTTC. Its protein is CASSVRTSGANVLTF.

The sample holds many counts of this clonotype. The gene calls are TRBV5-1 and TRBJ1-1; TRBD1 agrees at 7 bases. The germline V gene encodes CDR1 SGHRS and CDR2 YFSETQ. Germline trimming cut 3 bases from V and 0 bases from J; bases unmatched to any gene: 14. The CDR3 extends over 18 amino acids. The CDR3 coding sequence is TGCGCCAGCAGCTGGCCCGGTGGACAGGTCGGGGTGAACACTGAAGCTTTCTTT. It translates to CASSWPGGQVGVNTEAFF.